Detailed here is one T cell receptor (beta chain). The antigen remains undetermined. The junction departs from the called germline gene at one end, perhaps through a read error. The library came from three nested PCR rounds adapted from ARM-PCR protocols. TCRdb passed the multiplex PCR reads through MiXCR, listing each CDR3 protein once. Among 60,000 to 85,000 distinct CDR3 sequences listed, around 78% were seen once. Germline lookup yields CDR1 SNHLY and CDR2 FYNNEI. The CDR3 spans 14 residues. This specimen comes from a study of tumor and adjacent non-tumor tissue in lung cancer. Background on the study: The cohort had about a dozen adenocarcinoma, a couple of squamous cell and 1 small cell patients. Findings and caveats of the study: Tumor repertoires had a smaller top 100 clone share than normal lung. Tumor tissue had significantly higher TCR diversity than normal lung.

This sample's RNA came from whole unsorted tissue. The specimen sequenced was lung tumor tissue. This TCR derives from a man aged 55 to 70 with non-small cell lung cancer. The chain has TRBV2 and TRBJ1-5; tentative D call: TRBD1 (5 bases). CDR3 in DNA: TGTGCCAGCAGTGAAGGGACATTAGATCAGCCACAGCATTTT. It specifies CASSEGTLDQPQHF.